Here is one T cell receptor (beta chain) with its context. This specimen comes from a study of PD-1 blockade in mismatch repair-deficient tumors. The assay was immunoSEQ multiplex PCR, and TCRdb's table has in-frame clones only and misses some. Of over 75,000 clones detected, roughly 80% appear once; the ten largest clones hold 2.5% to 3%. The V segment lost 1 base and the J segment 2 bases; nucleotides outside the gene matches: 7. Per germline, CDR1 SEHNR and CDR2 FQNEAQ (reference sequence). The CDR3 is 16 residues long. The clonotype originates from an adult with mismatch repair-deficient cancer. The chain carries TRBV7-9 and TRBJ1-2; 7 positions match TRBD1. The sample consisted of peripheral blood, taken 12 weeks after starting pembrolizumab. The chain's CDR3 is CASSLGTGVANYGYTF. In DNA form, the CDR3 reads TGTGCCAGCAGCTTAGGTACAGGGGTCGCGAACTATGGCTACACCTTC.